Listed below are T cell receptor beta chains from one sample, sequenced in a study of blood T cell repertoires in COVID-19. Clones were sequenced by immunoSEQ multiplex PCR, and TCRdb holds only the in-frame ones, with some missing. The repertoire consists of some 140,000 clones, with approximately 83% occurring once and the leading ten covering roughly 29%. The sequencing sample was made of peripheral blood. The receptor set was obtained from a woman in her sixties or seventies with acute or convalescent COVID-19. Each CDR3 is given with its conserved first and last residue. A D gene is named only where the DNA matches it firmly. Rows may omit the clone size; those that give it use once, few, many or a size class.

cdr3_aa cdr3_nt d_call clone_size j_call v_call
CAWSVGTATNEKLFF TGTGCCTGGAGTGTCGGGACTGCAACTAATGAAAAACTGTTTTTT . once TRBJ1-4 TRBV30
CSVRPDGDFSGNTIYF TGCAGCGTTCGGCCAGACGGTGACTTCTCTGGAAACACCATATATTTT . once TRBJ1-3 TRBV29-1
CASSLSTGELFF TGTGCCAGCAGTTTGAGCACCGGGGAGCTGTTTTTT . . TRBJ2-2 TRBV6-6
CASSKDSVQETQYF TGTGCCAGTAGTAAGGACAGCGTACAAGAGACCCAGTACTTC . . TRBJ2-5 TRBV19
CASSLGAGYSNQPQHF TGTGCCAGCAGCTTAGGGGCAGGTTATAGCAATCAGCCCCAGCATTTT . . TRBJ1-5 TRBV7-6
CASRETGTEAFF TGTGCCAGCAGGGAGACAGGGACTGAAGCTTTCTTT TRBD1 . TRBJ1-1 TRBV28
CASSPTTGTANNEKLFF TGTGCCAGCTCACCTACAACCGGGACAGCAAATAATGAAAAACTGTTTTTT TRBD1 . TRBJ1-4 TRBV18
CAISEQDRGNEKLFF TGTGCCATCAGTGAGCAGGACAGGGGCAATGAAAAACTGTTTTTT TRBD1 . TRBJ1-4 TRBV10-3
CSVDNSGANVLTF TGCAGCGTGGACAACTCTGGGGCCAACGTCCTGACTTTC . once TRBJ2-6 TRBV29-1
CASSQGQGSEKLFF TGCGCCAGCAGCCAAGGACAGGGTTCTGAAAAACTGTTTTTT TRBD1 . TRBJ1-4 TRBV4-1
CASSLVSGHGYTF TGTGCCAGCAGCTTAGTCTCAGGGCATGGCTACACCTTC . once TRBJ1-2 TRBV7-9
CASSFEAGYSYNSPLHF TGTGCCAGCAGCTTCGAAGCAGGGTACTCCTATAATTCACCCCTCCACTTT . . TRBJ1-6 TRBV11-2
CASSVEGHLNTEAFF TGTGCCAGCAGCGTAGAGGGACACTTAAACACTGAAGCTTTCTTT . . TRBJ1-1 TRBV9
CATGFPLQGSTDTQYF TGTGCCACCGGTTTCCCCCTCCAGGGAAGCACAGATACGCAGTATTTT . . TRBJ2-3 TRBV10-3
CAWGQGASQPQHF TGTGCCTGGGGACAGGGGGCCAGTCAGCCCCAGCATTTT TRBD1 . TRBJ1-5 TRBV30
CASSRAGGEEQYF TGTGCCAGCAGCCGAGCGGGGGGGGAGGAGCAGTACTTC TRBD2 . TRBJ2-7 TRBV7-8
CASSPGGSNYGYTF TGTGCCAGCAGTCCAGGGGGGAGTAACTATGGCTACACCTTC TRBD1 . TRBJ1-2 TRBV6-6
CASSLKGASSYNEQFF TGTGCCAGCAGCTTAAAGGGGGCCAGCTCCTACAATGAGCAGTTCTTC TRBD1 . TRBJ2-1 TRBV7-3
CASGVSGGFNNEQFF TGTGCCAGCGGGGTTAGCGGGGGGTTTAATAATGAGCAGTTCTTC TRBD2 . TRBJ2-1 TRBV6-5
CATSSDRGEQPQHF TGTGCCACCAGCAGTGACCGGGGTGAGCAGCCCCAGCATTTT . few TRBJ1-5 TRBV15
CASSMNSGGRSRF TGTGCCAGTAGTATGAATTCGGGAGGCAGGTCCCGCTTT . . TRBJ1-5 TRBV19
CASSEQPGGSGNTIYF TGTGCCAGCAGCGAGCAACCCGGGGGATCTGGCAACACCATATATTTT . . TRBJ1-3 TRBV7-2
CASSPSGNYEQYF TGTGCCAGCTCACCATCGGGGAACTACGAGCAGTACTTC . . TRBJ2-7 TRBV18
CASSIWGTAGANVLTF TGTGCCAGTAGTATTTGGGGGACAGCAGGGGCCAACGTCCTGACTTTC TRBD1 few TRBJ2-6 TRBV19
CASSQFGSRGTEAFF TGTGCCAGCAGCCAATTTGGGAGTCGTGGGACTGAAGCTTTCTTT . . TRBJ1-1 TRBV3-1/TRBV3-2
CASSETVLYEQYF TGTGCCAGCAGTGAAACGGTTCTTTACGAGCAGTACTTC . once TRBJ2-7 TRBV2
CASSLYRGNSPLHF TGTGCCAGCAGCTTGTACAGGGGGAATTCACCCCTCCACTTT TRBD1 . TRBJ1-6 TRBV7-9
CASSTVSGNQPQHF TGTGCCAGTAGTACTGTATCAGGGAATCAGCCCCAGCATTTT . . TRBJ1-5 TRBV19
CASSLQASGRDEQFF TGCGCCAGCAGCTTGCAGGCCTCTGGGCGGGATGAGCAGTTCTTC . . TRBJ2-1 TRBV5-1
CASSLVGRADEAFF TGCGCCAGCAGCTTGGTAGGCAGGGCCGATGAAGCTTTCTTT . once TRBJ1-1 TRBV5-1
CASSRNEGQGLGYTF TGTGCCAGCAGCCGGAACGAGGGACAGGGGCTTGGCTACACCTTC TRBD1 . TRBJ1-2 TRBV3-1/TRBV3-2
CASSLLGPAEAFF TGTGCCAGCAGCTTATTGGGGCCAGCTGAAGCTTTCTTT . . TRBJ1-1 TRBV7-9
CAWDRVRPEAFF TGTGCCTGGGACAGGGTCAGGCCTGAAGCTTTCTTT TRBD1 . TRBJ1-1 TRBV30
CASSPSGGLAGVYEQYF TGTGCCAGCTCACCTTCGGGGGGACTAGCGGGGGTCTACGAGCAGTACTTC TRBD2 . TRBJ2-7 TRBV18
CASSLGQGHEKLFF TGTGCCAGCAGCTTGGGACAGGGACATGAAAAACTGTTTTTT TRBD1 few TRBJ1-4 TRBV5-5
CSVSTTGANTEAFF TGCAGCGTCTCGACGACAGGGGCGAACACTGAAGCTTTCTTT TRBD1 . TRBJ1-1 TRBV29-1
CASSYSYEQYF TGTGCCAGCAGCTACTCCTACGAGCAGTACTTC . . TRBJ2-7 TRBV3-1/TRBV3-2
CAWSSGGGPQHF TGTGCCTGGAGTTCCGGCGGCGGGCCCCAGCATTTT . . TRBJ1-5 TRBV30
CASSPDRPQPQHF TGTGCCAGCAGTCCGGACAGACCCCAGCCCCAGCATTTT . . TRBJ1-5 TRBV12-3/TRBV12-4
CASTEGIAGGTSTDTQYF TGCGCCAGCACTGAGGGAATAGCGGGGGGCACTAGCACAGATACGCAGTATTTT TRBD2 once TRBJ2-3 TRBV5-1
CASSVFSGGATGELFF TGTGCCAGCAGCGTATTTAGCGGGGGGGCCACCGGGGAGCTGTTTTTT TRBD2 . TRBJ2-2 TRBV9
CASSAYMNTEAFF TGCGCCAGCAGCGCCTATATGAACACTGAAGCTTTCTTT . . TRBJ1-1 TRBV5-1
CASSSHKGPGNQPQHF TGTGCCAGCAGCTCCCACAAGGGGCCGGGCAATCAGCCCCAGCATTTT . few TRBJ1-5 TRBV11-2
CAISLAGGLTDTQYF TGTGCCATTAGTCTAGCGGGGGGGCTCACAGATACGCAGTATTTT TRBD2 . TRBJ2-3 TRBV10-3
CASSEAQAGAYGYTF TGTGCCAGCAGTGAAGCTCAGGCGGGGGCATACGGCTACACCTTC . . TRBJ1-2 TRBV6-1
CASSRGQTYGYTF TGTGCCAGCAGCAGGGGACAGACCTATGGCTACACCTTC TRBD1 once TRBJ1-2 TRBV7-9